This TCR beta chain was sequenced during a study of blood T cells in healthy people across ages. Together with a sample-barcoded 5' primer, a J-beta primer mix was included in a second PCR lasting roughly 6 to 12 cycles. Via MiXCR, TCRdb re-called the 5' RACE reads, giving one row per CDR3 protein. Of more than 650,000 distinct CDR3 sequences listed, approximately 24% are singletons. The CDR3 runs 13 residues. CDR1 MDHEN and CDR2 SYDVKM come from the germline V gene. J gave up 5 bases and V 6 bases, and 6 bases lay outside the gene matches. The data also belong to a second study, concerning T cells of mothers and their children.

The chain uses TRBV28 and TRBJ1-1; 7 nucleotides line up with TRBD1. The TCR was taken from a boy aged 5-17 years in good health. Sequencing used blood. The CDR3 loop is CASRPGGRTEAFF. In DNA form, the CDR3 reads TGTGCCAGCAGACCAGGGGGGCGAACTGAAGCTTTCTTT.